These 15 T cell receptor beta chains share one sample of origin, sequenced in a study of blood T cell repertoires in COVID-19. Profiled with immunoSEQ multiplex PCR; TCRdb holds only in-frame clones, not every one. This table has 75,000 to 90,000 clones, about 90% appearing once. Specimen: peripheral blood. The receptors derive from a man aged 18-30 years with COVID-19, enrolled during active disease.

V is TRBV19 and J is TRBJ2-1, with a possible D match to TRBD2 (5 bases). Germline CDR1 is LNHDA and CDR2 is SQIVND (reference sequence). V lost 3 bases and J 9 bases, leaving 12 bases between the germline ends. The CDR3 runs 13 residues. CDR3 nucleotide sequence: TGTGCCAGTAGTATGGCCACTAGGAGTGAGCAGTTCTTC. It encodes CASSMATRSEQFF.

This chain connects TRBV6-5 to TRBJ1-5, with 8 bases that match TRBD1. From germline, CDR1 is MNHEY and CDR2 SVGAGI. The CDR3 loop spans 14 amino acids. Germline trimming cut 4 bases from V and 9 bases from J; bases unmatched to any gene: 8. CDR3 bases: TGTGCCAGCAGTTCCACAGGGGGGATCTCGCCCCAGCATTTT. Its translation is CASSSTGGISPQHF.

The chain carries TRBV15 and TRBJ2-7; 7 bases line up with TRBD1. CDR3 length equals 15 residues. V was clipped by 3 bases and J by 3 bases; unmatched bases: 8. The V gene's germline CDR1 is LNHNV and CDR2 YYDKDF (reference sequence). CDR3 region: CATSSPQGVGYEQYF. In DNA form, the CDR3 reads TGTGCCACCAGCAGCCCTCAGGGGGTCGGCTACGAGCAGTACTTC.

The CDR3 nucleotides read TGTGCCAGCAGTCCAACCGGACTAGCGGGAGGATTGGATACGCAGTATTTT. It yields the protein CASSPTGLAGGLDTQYF. The rearrangement uses TRBV13 and TRBJ2-3; 14 nucleotides align to TRBD2. The junction had 11 bases not matched to a gene; V was cut back by 6 bases and J by 6 bases. The germline V gene has CDR1 PRHDT and CDR2 FYEKMQ (reference sequence). CDR3 size: 17 residues.

The chain couples TRBV11-2 to TRBJ1-2; the match to TRBD1 covers 7 bases. This CDR3 has 19 amino acids. Germline V gene sequence: CDR1 SGHAT, CDR2 FQNNGV. The V and J ends lost 3 bases and 0 bases, in that order; junction bases with no gene match: 16. The CDR3 DNA is TGTGCCAGCAGCTTCGGTATACAGGGACAGCTCCAAGCTAACTATGGCTACACCTTC. Its translation: CASSFGIQGQLQANYGYTF.

J is TRBJ2-2 and V is TRBV2, with D unclear. V was shortened by 9 bases and J by 0 bases, with 17 bases between the two germline ends. This CDR3 contains 16 residues. In germline, CDR1 is SNHLY, CDR2 FYNNEI. CDR3 in DNA: TGTGCCAGTCGTCAGGCCGTCCCGTCGAACACCGGGGAGCTGTTTTTT. It encodes CASRQAVPSNTGELFF.

With respect to this clone: Relative to the germline gene, one junction end is altered; a read error may explain this. The V gene is TRBV7-7, the J gene TRBJ2-7, with TRBD2 matching over 14 bases. The CDR3 loop spans 15 amino acids. Germline CDR1 and CDR2: SSHAT and FNYEAQ (reference sequence). CDR3 in amino acids: CASSPGLAGVGEQYF. CDR3 bases: TGTGCTAGCAGTCCGGGACTAGCGGGAGTTGGGGAGCAGTACTTC.

The rearrangement uses TRBV6-6 and TRBJ2-7, with 8 bases fitting TRBD1. V lost 6 bases and J lost 1; bases outside the gene matches: 2. Germline-derived CDR1 and CDR2 are MNHNY and SVGAGI (reference sequence). The CDR3 has 13 amino acids. CDR3 protein: CASRQGASYEQYF. The CDR3 DNA reads as TGTGCCAGCAGGCAGGGGGCTTCCTACGAGCAGTACTTC.

The chain combines TRBV7-8 with TRBJ1-4; D is unresolved. V gave up 3 bases and J gave up 2 bases, with 7 bases separating them. This CDR3 has 14 amino acids. CDR1 is SGHVS and CDR2 is FQNEAQ in the germline V gene. Written as DNA, the CDR3 is TGTGCCAGCAGCTTCCGGGAGACTAATGAAAAACTGTTTTTT. As protein: CASSFRETNEKLFF. The full variable domain, completed using reference TRBV7-8 and TRBJ1-4, is GAGVSQSPRYKVAKRGQDVALRCDPISGHVSLFWYQQALGQGPEFLTYFQNEAQLDKSGLPSDRFFAERPEGSVSTLKIQRTQQEDSAVYLCASSFRETNEKLFFGSGTQLSVL.

This clone was recorded a few times. The chain joins TRBV27 to TRBJ2-7, with TRBD1 identical over 8 bases. Germline V lookup: CDR1 MNHEY, CDR2 SMNVEV (reference sequence). The V and J ends lost 1 base and 3 bases, in that order; junction bases with no gene match: 5. This CDR3 has 15 amino acids. The chain's CDR3 is CASSLFRTGIYEQYF. As DNA, the CDR3 is TGTGCCAGCAGTTTATTCCGGACAGGGATCTACGAGCAGTACTTC.

Details on this clone: At one boundary the junction diverges from the germline segment, which might be a read error. The chain is built from TRBV15 and TRBJ2-4; 10 bases match TRBD1. CDR3 size: 16 residues. Germline V gene data show CDR1 as LNHNV and CDR2 as YYDKDF (reference sequence). The CDR3 protein is CATSGDRGLAKNIQYF. The CDR3 DNA sequence: TGTGCCACCAGCGGAGACAGGGGGCTAGCCAAAAACATTCAGTACTTC.

This chain connects TRBV28 to TRBJ2-3; 9 nucleotides line up with TRBD1. CDR3 size: 15 residues. Germline loops: CDR1 MDHEN, CDR2 SYDVKM. V was pared by 6 bases and J by 1 base, with 5 bases of the junction left unmatched. The chain's CDR3 is CASSTRTGGTDTQYF. In nucleotides, the CDR3 is TGTGCCAGCAGCACTCGGACAGGGGGCACAGATACGCAGTATTTT.

The rearrangement uses TRBV11-3 and TRBJ2-6, with D maybe TRBD2 (5 bases). The germline V gene has CDR1 SGHNT and CDR2 YENEEA. V was cut by 5 bases and J by 0 bases, with 8 bases left in between. The CDR3 is made up of 15 amino acids. CDR3 coding DNA: TGTGCCAGCAGCCTGGACTCCTCTGGGGCCAACGTCCTGACTTTC. Its protein is CASSLDSSGANVLTF.

This chain connects TRBV6-5 to TRBJ1-1; the D gene is possibly TRBD1 (5 bases). The CDR3 is 11 amino acids. Germline V gene data show CDR1 as MNHEY and CDR2 as SVGAGI. V lost 7 bases and J lost 7, with 10 bases in between. In nucleotides, the CDR3 is TGTGCCAGCACGCGCGACAGTGAAGCTTTCTTT. This gives the protein CASTRDSEAFF.

The V and J genes are TRBV7-6 and TRBJ1-1; possibly TRBD1 for D (5 bases). Trimming removed 1 base at V and 4 bases at J, with 10 bases between. This CDR3 region has 14 residues. Germline V gene lookup returns CDR1 SGHVS and CDR2 FNYEAQ. In nucleotides, the CDR3 is TGTGCCAGCAGCTTAGGGCGGAGGGGCACTGAAGCTTTCTTT. It yields the protein CASSLGRRGTEAFF.